Below are 11 T cell receptor beta chains sequenced from a single sample in a study of CD8+ T cells in alopecia areata. Indicated treatment: oral pan-JAK inhibitor, 5-10 mg twice daily. RNA, once extracted, was reverse transcribed into cDNA for use as the sequencing template. Method: immunoSEQ multiplex PCR; TCRdb's copy keeps in-frame clones and lacks some. The repertoire holds roughly 180,000 clones, with 60% to 70% as singletons. The sample in question was CD4+ T cells sorted from blood, obtained at week 4, from a patient treated with tofacitinib. These receptors came from a human donor with alopecia areata.

V and J are TRBV30 and TRBJ1-5; TRBD1 aligns across 7 bases. The CDR3 extends over 15 amino acids. Germline loops: CDR1 GTSNPN, CDR2 SVGIG (reference sequence). Unmatched junction bases numbered 4, after V lost 2 bases and J lost 0 bases. The DNA for the CDR3 is TGTGCCTGGAGTCCCGGACAGGCTAGCAATCAGCCCCAGCATTTT. The encoded protein is CAWSPGQASNQPQHF.

J is TRBJ1-1 and V is TRBV29-1; D uncertain. Germline V gene lookup returns CDR1 SQVTM and CDR2 ANQGSEA. CDR3 length: 14 residues. Trimming left V 0 bases short and J 1 base short, with 9 bases between. The CDR3 loop is CSVEDLWGNTEAFF. The CDR3 DNA reads TGCAGCGTTGAAGATCTTTGGGGGAACACTGAAGCTTTCTTT.

The J gene is TRBJ2-7, the V gene TRBV5-1; the D gene is possibly TRBD1 (5 bases). The germline CDR1 and CDR2 sequences are SGHRS and YFSETQ. Trimming removed 0 bases at V and 1 base at J, with 5 bases between. The CDR3 loop spans 13 amino acids. The CDR3: CASSLEGSYEQYF. The CDR3 region has the DNA TGCGCCAGCAGCTTGGAGGGGTCCTACGAGCAGTACTTC.

Note on this clone: One end of the junction is discordant with germline, which a read error may explain. This chain joins TRBV5-1 and TRBJ2-7, with 8 bases lining up with TRBD1. The CDR3 contains 14 residues. The germline V gene encodes CDR1 SGHRS and CDR2 YFSETQ. The CDR3 DNA reads as TGCGCCAGCAGCTCCGGGACAGGTTCCTTCGAGCAGTACTTC. It is translated as CASSSGTGSFEQYF.

The rearrangement uses TRBV7-9 and TRBJ2-3, with 10 bases that match TRBD2. The CDR3 loop spans 15 amino acids. Trimming took 4 bases from V and 1 from J; bases not matched to a gene: 2. Germline V CDR1 and CDR2: SEHNR, FQNEAQ (reference sequence). Written as DNA, the CDR3 is TGTGCCAGCAGCTCCCTAGCGGGGGGCACAGATACGCAGTATTTT. Translation gives CASSSLAGGTDTQYF.

The V and J genes are TRBV6-1 and TRBJ2-3; D remains ambiguous. Germline V CDR1 and CDR2: MNHNS, SASEGT. Trimming shortened V by 2 bases and J by 1 base, and 4 bases separated the two germline ends. The CDR3 is 13 amino acids. The CDR3 bases are TGTGCCAGCAGTGAACAAGGCACAGATACGCAGTATTTT. Protein product: CASSEQGTDTQYF.

This clone appeared a few times. The chain carries TRBV19 and TRBJ2-1; D may be TRBD2 (6 bases). The CDR3 totals 13 residues. V dropped 3 bases and J dropped 6 bases, with 9 bases sitting between them. CDR1 is LNHDA, CDR2 SQIVND, per germline (reference sequence). CDR3 residues: CASSIRTTNEQFF. In DNA, the CDR3 is TGTGCCAGTAGTATCCGGACTACCAATGAGCAGTTCTTC.

This sequence joins TRBV29-1 and TRBJ1-2; 8 positions match TRBD1. The CDR3 spans 12 residues. J lost 8 bases, V lost 3 bases, and 5 bases had no gene match. Germline CDR1 is SQVTM and CDR2 is ANQGSEA. CDR3 loop: CSVDPGGNGYTF. Here the CDR3 DNA reads TGCAGCGTTGACCCAGGGGGCAACGGCTACACCTTC.

The chain has TRBV11-2 and TRBJ1-5, with D unclear. Trimming cost V 3 bases and J 2 bases, with 5 bases left between them. Germline values: CDR1 SGHAT, CDR2 FQNNGV. The CDR3 runs 13 residues. CDR3 loop: CASSFGGNQPQHF. CDR3 nucleotides: TGTGCCAGCAGCTTTGGAGGCAATCAGCCCCAGCATTTT.

The chain combines TRBV25-1 with TRBJ2-5; a possible D gene is TRBD1 (5 bases). The V end was cut by 4 bases, the J end by 5 bases, with 14 bases between. The germline CDR1 and CDR2 sequences are MGHDK and SYGVNS. CDR3 length: 14 residues. CDR3 in amino acids: CASSGGSGFETQYF. CDR3 nucleotides: TGTGCCAGCAGTGGGGGTTCAGGGTTCGAGACCCAGTACTTC.

V is TRBV5-4 and J is TRBJ1-2; D remains unclear. CDR1 is SGHNT, CDR2 YYREEE, per germline (reference sequence). The CDR3 has 14 amino acids. V gave up 1 base and J gave up 0 bases, with 7 bases separating them. CDR3 bases: TGTGCCAGCAGCTTGCGGGTAGCTAACTATGGCTACACCTTC. Translated: CASSLRVANYGYTF.